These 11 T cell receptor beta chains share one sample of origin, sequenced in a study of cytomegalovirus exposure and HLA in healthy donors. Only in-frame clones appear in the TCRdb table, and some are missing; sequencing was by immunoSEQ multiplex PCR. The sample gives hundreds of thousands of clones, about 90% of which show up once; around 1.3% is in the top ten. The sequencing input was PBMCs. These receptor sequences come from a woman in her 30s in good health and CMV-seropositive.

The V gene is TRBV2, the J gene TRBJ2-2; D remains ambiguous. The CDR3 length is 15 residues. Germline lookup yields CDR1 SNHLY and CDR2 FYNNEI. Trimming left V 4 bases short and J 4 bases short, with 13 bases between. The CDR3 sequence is CASSGKVAATGELFF. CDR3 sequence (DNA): TGTGCCAGCAGTGGTAAGGTCGCGGCCACCGGGGAGCTGTTTTTT.

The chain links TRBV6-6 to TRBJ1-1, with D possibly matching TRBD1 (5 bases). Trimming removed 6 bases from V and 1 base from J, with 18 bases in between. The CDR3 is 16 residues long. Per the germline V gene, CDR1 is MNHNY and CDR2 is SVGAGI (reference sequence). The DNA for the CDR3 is TGTGCCAGCAGCAAAGCCTCAGACAGAAGGAACACTGAAGCTTTCTTT. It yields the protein CASSKASDRRNTEAFF.

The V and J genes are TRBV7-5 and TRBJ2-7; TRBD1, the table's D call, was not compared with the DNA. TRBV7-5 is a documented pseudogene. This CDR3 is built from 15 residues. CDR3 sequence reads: CARSLAPQPPYEQYF. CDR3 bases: TGTGCCAGAAGCTTAGCCCCACAGCCCCCCTACGAGCAGTACTTC.

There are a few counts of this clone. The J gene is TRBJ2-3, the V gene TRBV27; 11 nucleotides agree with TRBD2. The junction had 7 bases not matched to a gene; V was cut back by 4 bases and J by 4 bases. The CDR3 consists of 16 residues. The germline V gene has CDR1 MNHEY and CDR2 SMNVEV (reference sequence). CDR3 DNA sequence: TGTGCCAGCAGTTCCATAGCGGGAGGGGAGGCAGATACGCAGTATTTT. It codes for CASSSIAGGEADTQYF.

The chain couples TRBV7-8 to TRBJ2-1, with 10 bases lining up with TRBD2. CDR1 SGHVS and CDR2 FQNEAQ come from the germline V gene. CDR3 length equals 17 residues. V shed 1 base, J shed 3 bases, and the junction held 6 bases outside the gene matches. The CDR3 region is CASSLGRGTSDYNEQFF. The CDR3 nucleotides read TGTGCCAGCAGCTTAGGTAGAGGGACTAGCGACTACAATGAGCAGTTCTTC.

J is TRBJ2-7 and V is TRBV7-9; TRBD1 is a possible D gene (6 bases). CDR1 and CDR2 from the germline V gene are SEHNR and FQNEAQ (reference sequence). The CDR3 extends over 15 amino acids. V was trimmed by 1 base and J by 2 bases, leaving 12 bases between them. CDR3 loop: CASSLVQGRTYEQYF. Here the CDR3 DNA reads TGTGCCAGCAGCTTAGTTCAGGGGCGGACCTACGAGCAGTACTTC.

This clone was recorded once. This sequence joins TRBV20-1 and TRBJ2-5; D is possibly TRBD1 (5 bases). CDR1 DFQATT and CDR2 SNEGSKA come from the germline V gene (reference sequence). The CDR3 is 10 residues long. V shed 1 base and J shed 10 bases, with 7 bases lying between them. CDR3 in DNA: TGCAGTGCTAGAGGGGGCGGCCAGTACTTC. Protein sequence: CSARGGGQYF.

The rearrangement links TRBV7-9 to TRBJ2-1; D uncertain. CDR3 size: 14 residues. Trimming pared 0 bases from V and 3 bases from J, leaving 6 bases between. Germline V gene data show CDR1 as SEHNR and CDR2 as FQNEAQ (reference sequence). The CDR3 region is CASSLAEDYNEQFF. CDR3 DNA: TGTGCCAGCAGCTTAGCCGAGGACTACAATGAGCAGTTCTTC.

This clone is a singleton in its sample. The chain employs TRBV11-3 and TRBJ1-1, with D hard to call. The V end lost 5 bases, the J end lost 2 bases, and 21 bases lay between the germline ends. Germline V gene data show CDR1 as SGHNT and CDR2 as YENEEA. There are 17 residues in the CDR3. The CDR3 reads CASSPVRRGNSNTEAFF. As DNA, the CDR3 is TGTGCCAGCAGCCCTGTGAGGCGGGGTAACTCCAACACTGAAGCTTTCTTT.

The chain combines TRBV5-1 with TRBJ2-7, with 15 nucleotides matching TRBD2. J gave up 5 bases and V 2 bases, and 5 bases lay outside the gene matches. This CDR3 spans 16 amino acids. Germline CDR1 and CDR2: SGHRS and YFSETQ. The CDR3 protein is CASSFKGLAGGHEQYF. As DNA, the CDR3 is TGCGCCAGCAGCTTCAAGGGACTAGCGGGAGGCCACGAGCAGTACTTC.

The DNA for the CDR3 is TGCGCCAGCAGCTACCATAGCGGGCTGAACACCGGGGAGCTGTTTTTT. Translation gives CASSYHSGLNTGELFF. The chain is built from TRBV4-1 and TRBJ2-2, with TRBD2 matching over 7 bases. Germline lookup yields CDR1 MGHRA and CDR2 YSYEKL. V shed 5 bases, J shed 1 base, and the junction held 7 bases outside the gene matches. CDR3 length: 16 residues.